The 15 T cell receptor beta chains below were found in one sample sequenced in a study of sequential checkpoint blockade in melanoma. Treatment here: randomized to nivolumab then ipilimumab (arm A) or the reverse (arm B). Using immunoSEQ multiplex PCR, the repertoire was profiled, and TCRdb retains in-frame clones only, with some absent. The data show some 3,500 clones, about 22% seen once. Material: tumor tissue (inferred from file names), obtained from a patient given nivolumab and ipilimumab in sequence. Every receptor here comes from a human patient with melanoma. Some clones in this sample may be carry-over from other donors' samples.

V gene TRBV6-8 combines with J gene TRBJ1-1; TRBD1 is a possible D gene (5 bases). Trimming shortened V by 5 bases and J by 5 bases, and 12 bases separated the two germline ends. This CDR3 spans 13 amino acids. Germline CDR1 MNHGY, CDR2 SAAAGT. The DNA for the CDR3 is TGTGCCAGCAGTAGGTATGGGGGGACTGAAGCTTTCTTT. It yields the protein CASSRYGGTEAFF.

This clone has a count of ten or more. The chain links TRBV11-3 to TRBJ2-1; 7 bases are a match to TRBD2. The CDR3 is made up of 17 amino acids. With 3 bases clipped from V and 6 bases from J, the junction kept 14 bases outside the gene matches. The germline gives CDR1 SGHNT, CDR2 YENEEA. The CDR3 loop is CASSFGVSGVGRNEQFF. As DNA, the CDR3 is TGTGCCAGCAGCTTTGGTGTAAGCGGGGTAGGACGCAATGAGCAGTTCTTC.

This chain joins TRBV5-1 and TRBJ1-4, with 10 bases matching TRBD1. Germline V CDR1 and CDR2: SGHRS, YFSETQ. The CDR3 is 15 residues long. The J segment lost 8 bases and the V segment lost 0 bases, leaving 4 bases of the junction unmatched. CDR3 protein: CASSLADRGSEKLFF. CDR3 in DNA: TGCGCCAGCAGCTTGGCGGACAGGGGGTCAGAAAAACTGTTTTTT.

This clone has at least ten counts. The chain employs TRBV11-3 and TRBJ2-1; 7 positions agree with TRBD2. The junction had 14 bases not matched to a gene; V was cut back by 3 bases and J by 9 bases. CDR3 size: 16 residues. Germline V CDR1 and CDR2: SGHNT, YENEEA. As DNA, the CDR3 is TGTGCCAGCAGCTTGCCCGCGAGCGGGGTGACGAGTGAGCAGTTCTTC. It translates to CASSLPASGVTSEQFF.

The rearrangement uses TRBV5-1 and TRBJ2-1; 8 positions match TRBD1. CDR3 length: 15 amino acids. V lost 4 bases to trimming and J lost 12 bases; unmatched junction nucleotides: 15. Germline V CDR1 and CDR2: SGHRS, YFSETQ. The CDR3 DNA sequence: TGCGCCAGCAGCCCCGGGACAGGACTGGTGCAGGGGCAGTTCTTC. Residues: CASSPGTGLVQGQFF.

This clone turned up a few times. The CDR3, as DNA: TGTGCCTGGAGTGTGGGTGGAAATCAGCCCCAGCATTTT. Its translation is CAWSVGGNQPQHF. The chain combines TRBV30 with TRBJ1-5; D is unclear. The CDR3 is made up of 13 amino acids. CDR1 and CDR2 from the germline V gene are GTSNPN and SVGIG (reference sequence). Between the trimmed V and J ends, which lost 0 bases and 4 bases, there was a span of 7 bases.

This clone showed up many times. CDR3 sequence (DNA): TGTGCCAGCAGCTTACAGGGTCTCAATCAGCCCCAGCATTTT. Translating gives CASSLQGLNQPQHF. The rearrangement links TRBV11-3 to TRBJ1-5; weak D call: TRBD1 (5 bases). Germline V gene data show CDR1 as SGHNT and CDR2 as YENEEA. The CDR3 extends over 14 amino acids. Trimming removed 2 bases at V and 3 bases at J, with 8 bases between.

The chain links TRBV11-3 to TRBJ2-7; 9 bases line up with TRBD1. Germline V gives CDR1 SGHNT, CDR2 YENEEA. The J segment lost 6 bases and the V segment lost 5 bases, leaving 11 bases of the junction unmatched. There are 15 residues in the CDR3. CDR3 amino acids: CASSPYGTGLGEQYF. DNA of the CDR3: TGTGCCAGCAGCCCATACGGGACAGGGCTTGGCGAGCAGTACTTC.

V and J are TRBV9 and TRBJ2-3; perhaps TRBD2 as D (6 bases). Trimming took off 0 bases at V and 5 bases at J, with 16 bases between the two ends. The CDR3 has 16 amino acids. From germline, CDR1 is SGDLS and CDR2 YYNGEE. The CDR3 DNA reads TGTGCCAGCAGCGTAGCTAGCCCAGGGACTTTAGATACGCAGTATTTT. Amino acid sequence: CASSVASPGTLDTQYF.

This CDR3 reads CAWGRENSDTQYF. The DNA for the CDR3 is TGTGCCTGGGGAAGGGAGAATTCAGATACGCAGTATTTT. V and J are TRBV30 and TRBJ2-3, with a possible D match to TRBD2 (5 bases). CDR3 length equals 13 residues. Germline-derived CDR1 and CDR2 are GTSNPN and SVGIG (reference sequence). Trimming took off 5 bases at V and 4 bases at J, with 13 bases between the two ends. Full variable domain (rest looked up from reference TRBV30 and TRBJ2-3): SQTIHQWPATLVQPVGSPLSLECTVEGTSNPNLYWYRQAAGRGLQLLFYSVGIGQISSEVPQNLSASRPQDRQFILSSKKLLLSDSGFYLCAWGRENSDTQYFGPGTRLTVL.

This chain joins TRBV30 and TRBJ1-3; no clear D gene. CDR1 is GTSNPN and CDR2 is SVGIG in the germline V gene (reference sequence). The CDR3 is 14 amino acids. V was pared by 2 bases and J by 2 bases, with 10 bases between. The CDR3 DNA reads TGTGCCTGGAGTCTAGTAGGGCCTGGAAACACCATATATTTT. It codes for CAWSLVGPGNTIYF.

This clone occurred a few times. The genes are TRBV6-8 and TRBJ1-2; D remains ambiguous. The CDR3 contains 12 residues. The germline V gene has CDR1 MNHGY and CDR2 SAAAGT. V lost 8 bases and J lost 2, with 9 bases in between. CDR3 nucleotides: TGTGCCAGCGAAGCTATCAACTATGGCTACACCTTC. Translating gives CASEAINYGYTF.

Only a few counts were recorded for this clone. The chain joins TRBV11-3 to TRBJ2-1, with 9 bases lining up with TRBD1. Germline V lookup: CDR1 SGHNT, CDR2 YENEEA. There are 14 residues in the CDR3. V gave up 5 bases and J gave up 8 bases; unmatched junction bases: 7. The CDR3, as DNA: TGTGCCAGCAGCGGGGATGGGACAGGGCATGAGCAGTTCTTC. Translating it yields CASSGDGTGHEQFF.

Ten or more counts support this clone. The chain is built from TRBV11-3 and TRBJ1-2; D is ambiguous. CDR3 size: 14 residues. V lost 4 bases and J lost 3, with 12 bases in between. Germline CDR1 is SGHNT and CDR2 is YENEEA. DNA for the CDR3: TGTGCCAGCAGCTCCGGAGGACGGGACTATGGCTACACCTTC. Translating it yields CASSSGGRDYGYTF. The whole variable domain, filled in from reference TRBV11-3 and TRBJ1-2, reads EAGVVQSPRYKIIEKKQPVAFWCNPISGHNTLYWYLQNLGQGPELLIRYENEEAVDDSQLPKDRFSAERLKGVDSTLKIQPAELGDSAVYLCASSSGGRDYGYTFGSGTRLTVV.

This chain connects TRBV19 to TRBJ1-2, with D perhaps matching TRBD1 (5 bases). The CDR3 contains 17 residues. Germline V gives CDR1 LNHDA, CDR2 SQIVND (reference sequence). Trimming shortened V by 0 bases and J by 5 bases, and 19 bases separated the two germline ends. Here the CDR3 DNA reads TGTGCCAGTAGTATAGATTCGGCACAGGAGCTAGGTTATGGCTACACCTTC. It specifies CASSIDSAQELGYGYTF.